This TCR beta chain was sequenced during a study of T-cell reconstitution after alpha-beta-depleted transplantation in children. The V gene end was trimmed by 5 bases and the J gene end by 14 bases; junction bases not matched to a gene: 10. Germline-derived CDR1 and CDR2 are SGHRS and YFSETQ. The CDR3 is 12 amino acids. The table lists this clonotype with many counts. No antigen is known for it. Library preparation (for TCRbeta) was performed with unique molecular identifiers. TCRdb reanalysed the PCR reads using MiXCR and keeps one entry per CDR3 protein. The sample holds more than 85,000 distinct CDR3 sequences; around 7% are singletons and the top ten take 16%. Study-wide points: The origin of high day-60 TCRbeta diversity in some patients lay in surviving recipient T cells and thymic progenitors. Newly produced T cells mostly accounted for T-cell counts and diversity one year post-transplant. Roughly two months post-transplant, alpha-beta T cells reportedly originated from several hundred graft clones that had expanded.

The input for sequencing was PBMCs, taken before TCRalphabeta/CD19-depleted stem cell transplant. This clonotype was obtained from a boy aged 2-15 years with acute lymphoblastic leukemia, due to receive a stem cell transplant. The rearrangement joins TRBV5-1 to TRBJ2-3; TRBD2 aligns across 8 bases. The CDR3 sequence is CASSGRGTSLYF. The CDR3 nucleotides read TGCGCCAGCAGTGGACGGGGGACTAGTTTGTATTTT.